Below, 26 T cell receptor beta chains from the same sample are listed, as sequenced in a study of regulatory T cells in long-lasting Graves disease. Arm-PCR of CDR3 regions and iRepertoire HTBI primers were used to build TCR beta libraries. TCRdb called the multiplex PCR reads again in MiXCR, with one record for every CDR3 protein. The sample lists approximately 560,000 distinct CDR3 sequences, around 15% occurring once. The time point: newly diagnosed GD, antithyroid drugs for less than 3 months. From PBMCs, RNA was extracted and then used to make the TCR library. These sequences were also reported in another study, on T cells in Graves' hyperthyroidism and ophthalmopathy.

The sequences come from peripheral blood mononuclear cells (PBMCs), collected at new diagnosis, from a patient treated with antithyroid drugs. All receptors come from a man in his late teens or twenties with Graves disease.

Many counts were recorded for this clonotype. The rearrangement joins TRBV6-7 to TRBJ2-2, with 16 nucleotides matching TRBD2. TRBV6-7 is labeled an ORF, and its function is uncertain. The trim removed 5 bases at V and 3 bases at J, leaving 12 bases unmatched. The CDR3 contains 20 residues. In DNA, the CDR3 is TGTGCCAGCAGTCCCTCACCGGGACTAGCGGGAGGGTCGGACACCGGGGAGCTGTTTTTT. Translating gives CASSPSPGLAGGSDTGELFF.

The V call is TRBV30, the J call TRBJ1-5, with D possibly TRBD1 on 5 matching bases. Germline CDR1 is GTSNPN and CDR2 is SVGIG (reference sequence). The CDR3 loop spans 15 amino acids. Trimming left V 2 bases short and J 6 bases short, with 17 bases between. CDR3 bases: TGTGCCTGGAGTAAAGGGACGTATAACGGTCAGCCCCAGCATTTT. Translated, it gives CAWSKGTYNGQPQHF.

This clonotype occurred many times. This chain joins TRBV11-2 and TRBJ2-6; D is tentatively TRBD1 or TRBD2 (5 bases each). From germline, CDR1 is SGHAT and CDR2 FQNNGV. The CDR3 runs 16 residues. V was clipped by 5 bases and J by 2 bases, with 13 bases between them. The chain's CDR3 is CASSPGPAAGANVLTF. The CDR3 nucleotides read TGTGCCAGCAGCCCGGGACCGGCCGCTGGGGCCAACGTCCTGACTTTC.

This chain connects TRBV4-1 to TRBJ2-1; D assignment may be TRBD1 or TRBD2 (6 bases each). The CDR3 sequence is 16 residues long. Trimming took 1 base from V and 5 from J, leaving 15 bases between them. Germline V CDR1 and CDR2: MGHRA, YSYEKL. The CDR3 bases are TGCGCCAGCAGCCAAGTGGCCCGTCGGGGGCACAATGAGCAGTTCTTC. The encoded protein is CASSQVARRGHNEQFF.

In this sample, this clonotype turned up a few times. The CDR3: CASSFGTGGNTIYF. As DNA, the CDR3 is TGTGCCAGCAGTTTCGGGACAGGGGGAAACACCATATATTTT. The V call is TRBV6-5, the J call TRBJ1-3; 9 bases align to TRBD1. The CDR3 sequence is 14 residues long. The trim removed 4 bases at V and 4 bases at J, leaving 2 bases unmatched. In germline, CDR1 is MNHEY, CDR2 SVGAGI.

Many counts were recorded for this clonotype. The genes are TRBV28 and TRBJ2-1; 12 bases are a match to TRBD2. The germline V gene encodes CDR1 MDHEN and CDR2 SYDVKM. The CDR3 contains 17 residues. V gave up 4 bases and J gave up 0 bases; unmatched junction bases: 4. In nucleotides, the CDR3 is TGTGCCAGCAGTTATCCTAGCGGGAGGGCCTCCTACAATGAGCAGTTCTTC. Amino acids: CASSYPSGRASYNEQFF.

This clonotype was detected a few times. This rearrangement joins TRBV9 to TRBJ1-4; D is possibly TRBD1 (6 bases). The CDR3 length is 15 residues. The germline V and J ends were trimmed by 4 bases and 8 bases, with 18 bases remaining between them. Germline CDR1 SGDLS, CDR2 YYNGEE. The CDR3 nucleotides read TGTGCCAGCAGCTCGACGGGGGGCACTGAGGAAAAACTGTTTTTT. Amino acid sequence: CASSSTGGTEEKLFF.

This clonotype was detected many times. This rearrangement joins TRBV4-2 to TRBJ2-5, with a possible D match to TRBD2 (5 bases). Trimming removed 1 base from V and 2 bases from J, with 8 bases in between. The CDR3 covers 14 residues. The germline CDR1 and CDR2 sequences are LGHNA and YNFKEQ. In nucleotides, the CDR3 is TGTGCCAGCAGCCAAGGAACTAGTCAAGAGACCCAGTACTTC. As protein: CASSQGTSQETQYF.

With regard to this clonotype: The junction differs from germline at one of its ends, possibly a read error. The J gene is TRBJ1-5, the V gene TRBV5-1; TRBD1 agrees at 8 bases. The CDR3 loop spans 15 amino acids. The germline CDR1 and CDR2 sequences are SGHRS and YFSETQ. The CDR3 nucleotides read TGCGCCAGCAGCTTAGGACAGGGTCCCAATCAGCCCCGGCATTTT. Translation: CASSLGQGPNQPRHF.

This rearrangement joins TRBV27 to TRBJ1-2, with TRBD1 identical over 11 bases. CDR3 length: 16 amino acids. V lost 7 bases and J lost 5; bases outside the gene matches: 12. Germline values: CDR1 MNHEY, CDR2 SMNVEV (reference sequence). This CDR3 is CASIPGTGGTFYGYTF. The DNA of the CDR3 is TGTGCCAGCATTCCCGGGACAGGGGGAACTTTTTATGGCTACACCTTC.

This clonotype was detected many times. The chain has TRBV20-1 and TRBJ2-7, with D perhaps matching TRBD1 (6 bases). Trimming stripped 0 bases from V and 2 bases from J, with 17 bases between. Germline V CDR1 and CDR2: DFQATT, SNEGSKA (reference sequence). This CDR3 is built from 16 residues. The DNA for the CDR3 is TGCAGTGCTAGAGATCCGGGACACCCCTTCCCCTACGAGCAGTACTTC. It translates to CSARDPGHPFPYEQYF.

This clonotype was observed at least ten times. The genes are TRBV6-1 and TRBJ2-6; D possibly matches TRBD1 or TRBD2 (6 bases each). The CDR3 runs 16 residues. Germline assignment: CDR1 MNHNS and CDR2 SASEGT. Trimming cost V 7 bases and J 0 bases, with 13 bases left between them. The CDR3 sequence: CASTAGQLSGANVLTF. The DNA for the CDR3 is TGTGCCAGCACGGCGGGACAACTCTCTGGGGCCAACGTCCTGACTTTC.

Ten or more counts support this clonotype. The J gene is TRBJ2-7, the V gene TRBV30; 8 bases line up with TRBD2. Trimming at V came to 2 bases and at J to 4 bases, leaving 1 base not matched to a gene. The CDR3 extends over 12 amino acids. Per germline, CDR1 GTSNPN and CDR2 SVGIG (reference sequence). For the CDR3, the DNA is TGTGCCTGGAGTCGGGGGGGGTACGAGCAGTACTTC. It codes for CAWSRGGYEQYF.

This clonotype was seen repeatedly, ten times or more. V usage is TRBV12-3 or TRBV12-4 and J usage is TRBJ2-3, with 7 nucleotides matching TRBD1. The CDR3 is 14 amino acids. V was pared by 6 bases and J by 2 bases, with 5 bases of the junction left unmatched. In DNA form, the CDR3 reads TGTGCCAGCAGCCTGACAGGGTACACAGATACGCAGTATTTT. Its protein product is CASSLTGYTDTQYF.

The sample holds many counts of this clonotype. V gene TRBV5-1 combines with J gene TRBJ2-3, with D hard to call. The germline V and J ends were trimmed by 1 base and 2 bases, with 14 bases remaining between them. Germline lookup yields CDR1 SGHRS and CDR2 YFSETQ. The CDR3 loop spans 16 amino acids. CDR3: CASSLQPPKNTDTQYF. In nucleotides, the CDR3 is TGCGCCAGCAGCTTGCAACCACCCAAAAACACAGATACGCAGTATTTT.

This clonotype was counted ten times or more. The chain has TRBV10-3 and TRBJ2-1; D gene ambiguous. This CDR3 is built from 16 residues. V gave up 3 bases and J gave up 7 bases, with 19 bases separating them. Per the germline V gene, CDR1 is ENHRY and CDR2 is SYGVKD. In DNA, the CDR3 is TGTGCCATCAGTGACCAGACCCAGGAGAGGTGGAATGAGCAGTTCTTC. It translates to CAISDQTQERWNEQFF.

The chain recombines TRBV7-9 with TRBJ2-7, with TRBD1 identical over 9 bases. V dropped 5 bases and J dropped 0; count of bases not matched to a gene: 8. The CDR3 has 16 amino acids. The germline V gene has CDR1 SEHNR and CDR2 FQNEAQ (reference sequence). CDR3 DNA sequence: TGTGCCAGCAGCGATACGGGGACAGGGCCCTCCTACGAGCAGTACTTC. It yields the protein CASSDTGTGPSYEQYF.

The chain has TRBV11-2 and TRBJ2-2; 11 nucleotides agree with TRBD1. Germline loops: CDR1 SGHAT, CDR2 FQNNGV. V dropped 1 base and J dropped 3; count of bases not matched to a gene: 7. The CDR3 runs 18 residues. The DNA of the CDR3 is TGTGCCAGCAGCTTAGGTTGGACAGGGGGCGCTGACACCGGGGAGCTGTTTTTT. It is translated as CASSLGWTGGADTGELFF. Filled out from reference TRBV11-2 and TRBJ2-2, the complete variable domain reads EAGVAQSPRYKIIEKRQSVAFWCNPISGHATLYWYQQILGQGPKLLIQFQNNGVVDDSQLPKDRFSAERLKGVDSTLKIQPAKLEDSAVYLCASSLGWTGGADTGELFFGEGSRLTVL.

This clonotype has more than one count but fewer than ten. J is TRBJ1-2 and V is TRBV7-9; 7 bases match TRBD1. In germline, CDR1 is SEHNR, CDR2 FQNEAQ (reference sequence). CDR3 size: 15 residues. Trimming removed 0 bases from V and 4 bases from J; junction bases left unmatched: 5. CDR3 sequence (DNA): TGTGCCAGCAGCTTAGCGGGACAGCGGCGCTATGGCTACACCTTC. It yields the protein CASSLAGQRRYGYTF.

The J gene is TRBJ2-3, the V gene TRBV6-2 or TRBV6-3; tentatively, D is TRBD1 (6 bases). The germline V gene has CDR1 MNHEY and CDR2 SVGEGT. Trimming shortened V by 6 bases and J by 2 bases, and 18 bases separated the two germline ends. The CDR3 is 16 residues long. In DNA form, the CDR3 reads TGTGCCAGCAGGGAAAGGGGGTGGGGAGCCACAGATACGCAGTATTTT. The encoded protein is CASRERGWGATDTQYF.

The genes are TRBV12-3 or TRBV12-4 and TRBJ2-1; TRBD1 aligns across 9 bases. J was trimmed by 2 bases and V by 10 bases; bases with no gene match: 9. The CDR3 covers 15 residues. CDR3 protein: CATSGTGPPYNEQFF. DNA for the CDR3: TGTGCCACCTCCGGGACAGGGCCCCCCTACAATGAGCAGTTCTTC.

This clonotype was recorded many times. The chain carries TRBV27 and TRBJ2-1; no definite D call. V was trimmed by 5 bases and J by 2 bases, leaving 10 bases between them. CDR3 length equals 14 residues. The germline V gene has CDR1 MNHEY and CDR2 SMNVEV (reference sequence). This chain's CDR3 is CASSKQGPYNEQFF. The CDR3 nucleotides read TGTGCCAGCAGTAAACAAGGACCCTACAATGAGCAGTTCTTC.

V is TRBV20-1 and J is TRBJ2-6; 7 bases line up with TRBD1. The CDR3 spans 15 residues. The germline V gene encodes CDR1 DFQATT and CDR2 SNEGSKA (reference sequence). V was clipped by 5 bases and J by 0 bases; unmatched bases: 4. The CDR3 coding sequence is TGCAGTGCTGTACAGGGGAGCTCTGGGGCCAACGTCCTGACTTTC. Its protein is CSAVQGSSGANVLTF.

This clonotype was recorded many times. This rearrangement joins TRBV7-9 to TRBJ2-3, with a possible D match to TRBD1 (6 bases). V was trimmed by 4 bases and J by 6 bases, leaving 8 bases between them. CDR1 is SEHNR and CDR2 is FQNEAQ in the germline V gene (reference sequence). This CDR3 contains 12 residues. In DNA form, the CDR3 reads TGTGCCAGCAGCTCAGACAGGGATACGCAGTATTTT. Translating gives CASSSDRDTQYF.

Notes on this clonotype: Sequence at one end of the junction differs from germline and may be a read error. The CDR3: CASSQEGPSGANYEQYF. For the CDR3, the DNA is TGCGCCAGCAGCCAAGAGGGACCATCAGGAGCCAACTACGAGCAGTACTTC. The chain joins TRBV11-2 to TRBJ2-7; tentatively, D is TRBD1 or TRBD2 (5 bases each). The CDR3 has 17 amino acids. The V gene's germline CDR1 is SGHAT and CDR2 FQNNGV.

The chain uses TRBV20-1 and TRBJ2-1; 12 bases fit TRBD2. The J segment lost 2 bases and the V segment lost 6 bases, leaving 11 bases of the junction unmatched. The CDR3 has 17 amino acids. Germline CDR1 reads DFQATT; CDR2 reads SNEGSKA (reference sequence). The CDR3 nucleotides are TGCAGTGCCGAGACTAGCGGGAGATTGGGGGCCTACAATGAGCAGTTCTTC. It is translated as CSAETSGRLGAYNEQFF.